Listed here is a single T cell receptor beta chain. What it recognizes is unknown. The test was conducted at deep level. TCRdb's table, derived via immunoSEQ multiplex PCR, lists solely in-frame clones and lacks some. Of roughly 2.5 million clones listed, roughly nine tenths are singletons. This entry belongs to a study of shared clonotypes between healthy human individuals. The CDR3 runs 21 residues. Germline CDR1 is GTSNPN and CDR2 is SVGIG (reference sequence). The V and J ends lost 0 bases and 0 bases respectively, with 29 bases between them. Study conclusions and caveats: Clonotype sharing among donors, it was expected, would be affected by sequencing depth. Relative to their counterparts shared across all four donors, non-shared clonotypes exhibited diminished generation probabilities.

This clonotype was obtained from a man aged 18 to 29 in good health. The specimen sequenced was naive CD4+ T cells sorted from blood. Stated subset: CD45RA+ positively selected. The gene calls are TRBV30 and TRBJ1-2; TRBD1 might be the D (5 bases). DNA of the CDR3: TGTGCCTGGAGTGTACTGGGGTCCTGGAGTCAGAGAGGGGAAGCTAACTATGGCTACACCTTC. Encoded protein: CAWSVLGSWSQRGEANYGYTF.